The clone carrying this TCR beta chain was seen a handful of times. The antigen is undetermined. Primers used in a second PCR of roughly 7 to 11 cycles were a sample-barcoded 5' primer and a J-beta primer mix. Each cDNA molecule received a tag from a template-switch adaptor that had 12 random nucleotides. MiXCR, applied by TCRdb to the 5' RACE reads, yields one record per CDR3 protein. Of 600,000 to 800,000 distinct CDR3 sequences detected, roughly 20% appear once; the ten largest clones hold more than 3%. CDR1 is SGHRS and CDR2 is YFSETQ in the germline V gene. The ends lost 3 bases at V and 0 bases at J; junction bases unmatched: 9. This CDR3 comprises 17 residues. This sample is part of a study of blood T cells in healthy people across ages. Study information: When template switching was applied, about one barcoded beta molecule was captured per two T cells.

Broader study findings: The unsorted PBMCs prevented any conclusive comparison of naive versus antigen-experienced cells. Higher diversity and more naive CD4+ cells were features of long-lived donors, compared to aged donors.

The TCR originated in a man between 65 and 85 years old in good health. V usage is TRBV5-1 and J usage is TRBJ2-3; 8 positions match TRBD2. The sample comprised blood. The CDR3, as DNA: TGCGCCAGCAGCTCTCTCCCACTAGCGGCTAGCACAGATACGCAGTATTTT. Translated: CASSSLPLAASTDTQYF.